Below, 21 T cell receptor beta chains from the same sample are listed, as sequenced in a study of shared clonotypes between healthy human individuals. Some clones are missing from TCRdb's copy, which holds only in-frame ones; the method was immunoSEQ multiplex PCR. The top ten hold less than 0.15% of the sample, which has under 2,500,000 clones, almost 96% seen once. Material for sequencing was naive CD4+ T cells sorted from blood. Subset of the sample: CD45RA+ positively selected. The receptor source for this set is a man younger than 35 in good health.

V usage is TRBV6-1 and J usage is TRBJ1-1; D ambiguous. Germline loops: CDR1 MNHNS, CDR2 SASEGT. Trimming removed 8 bases at V and 3 bases at J, with 13 bases between. CDR3 size: 13 residues. Here the CDR3 DNA reads TGTGCCAGCTCTCGAACCCCGGACACTGAAGCTTTCTTT. It codes for CASSRTPDTEAFF.

This rearrangement joins TRBV6-5 to TRBJ1-3; the D gene is possibly TRBD1 (5 bases). Germline V gives CDR1 MNHEY, CDR2 SVGAGI. Trimming stripped 2 bases from V and 0 bases from J, with 8 bases between. CDR3 length: 15 residues. DNA of the CDR3: TGTGCCAGCAGTTACCGACAGACCTCTGGAAACACCATATATTTT. Translation: CASSYRQTSGNTIYF.

The gene calls are TRBV5-6 and TRBJ2-3, with TRBD2 matching 8 bases. Germline lookup yields CDR1 SGHDT and CDR2 YYEEEE. V gave up 3 bases and J gave up 4 bases; unmatched junction bases: 7. The CDR3 extends over 15 amino acids. The CDR3 sequence: CASSWPGGSADTQYF. The CDR3 bases are TGTGCCAGCAGCTGGCCGGGAGGGAGCGCAGATACGCAGTATTTT.

In its sample, this clone was seen once. V gene TRBV30 combines with J gene TRBJ2-5; D is unresolved. Looked up from germline, CDR1 is GTSNPN and CDR2 is SVGIG (reference sequence). This CDR3 spans 15 amino acids. Trimming pared 1 base from V and 5 bases from J, leaving 17 bases between. The CDR3: CAWSAPQTGRETQYF. The CDR3 nucleotides read TGTGCCTGGAGTGCGCCCCAGACTGGTAGGGAGACCCAGTACTTC.

This clone was recorded only once. The chain uses TRBV7-3 and TRBJ2-1, with 12 positions matching TRBD2. CDR3 length: 15 residues. Losses at the gene ends were 4 bases for V and 7 bases for J; bases not matched to a gene: 5. From germline, CDR1 is SGHTA and CDR2 FQGTGA. CDR3 residues: CASSSRLAGANEQFF. Written as DNA, the CDR3 is TGTGCCAGCAGCTCAAGACTAGCGGGGGCAAATGAGCAGTTCTTC.

This chain connects TRBV29-1 to TRBJ1-3; D not resolved. Trimming cost V 2 bases and J 2 bases, with 13 bases left between them. This CDR3 has 15 residues. Germline loops: CDR1 SQVTM, CDR2 ANQGSEA. The CDR3 DNA sequence: TGCAGCGTTGAACACCGTACGGCCCCTGGAAACACCATATATTTT. Protein product: CSVEHRTAPGNTIYF.

The chain recombines TRBV9 with TRBJ2-1, with TRBD2 matching over 8 bases. Germline CDR1 reads SGDLS; CDR2 reads YYNGEE. This CDR3 is built from 16 residues. V was pared by 5 bases and J by 5 bases, with 12 bases of the junction left unmatched. CDR3 protein: CASSLRRFGGDNEQFF. The CDR3, as DNA: TGTGCCAGCAGTCTCCGTCGGTTCGGGGGGGACAATGAGCAGTTCTTC.

The chain uses TRBV19 and TRBJ1-5, with TRBD1 matching 7 bases. With V trimmed by 5 bases and J by 6 bases, 7 bases remained unmatched. CDR1 and CDR2 (germline): LNHDA, SQIVND (reference sequence). CDR3 length equals 14 residues. The CDR3: CASSPTGRGQPQHF. Here the CDR3 DNA reads TGTGCCAGTAGTCCGACAGGGAGAGGTCAGCCCCAGCATTTT.

The V call is TRBV6-4, the J call TRBJ2-7; D is uncertain. Trimming took 6 bases from V and 0 from J, leaving 12 bases between them. The CDR3 is 14 amino acids. Germline V gene data show CDR1 as MRHNA and CDR2 as SNTAGT. The chain's CDR3 is CASRETEYSYEQYF. In nucleotides, the CDR3 is TGTGCCAGCAGGGAGACGGAATACTCCTACGAGCAGTACTTC.

The V gene is TRBV5-1, the J gene TRBJ2-5, with TRBD1 matching 7 bases. This CDR3 has 14 residues. V lost 4 bases, J lost 4 bases, and 7 bases stayed unmatched. In germline, CDR1 is SGHRS, CDR2 YFSETQ. The CDR3 protein is CASSPGTEGETQYF. DNA for the CDR3: TGCGCCAGCAGCCCCGGGACAGAAGGAGAGACCCAGTACTTC.

The V call is TRBV6-1, the J call TRBJ1-6; D is ambiguous. The CDR3 length is 15 residues. Per the germline V gene, CDR1 is MNHNS and CDR2 is SASEGT. The V end was cut by 1 base, the J end by 7 bases, with 11 bases between. In DNA, the CDR3 is TGTGCCAGCAGTGAAGGGAGGGCCGTCAATTCACCCCTCCACTTT. Encoded protein: CASSEGRAVNSPLHF.

The V and J genes are TRBV10-3 and TRBJ1-2; D is perhaps TRBD1 (5 bases). The length of the CDR3 is 15 residues. V lost 0 bases to trimming and J lost 7 bases, with 15 bases between them. From germline, CDR1 is ENHRY and CDR2 SYGVKD. The CDR3 is CAISESNLGRGGYTF. For the CDR3, the DNA is TGTGCCATCAGTGAGTCGAATCTGGGGCGCGGTGGCTACACCTTC.

V gene TRBV5-1 combines with J gene TRBJ1-2; no definite D call. The CDR3 has 16 amino acids. V was pared by 0 bases and J by 6 bases, with 18 bases between. Germline V lookup: CDR1 SGHRS, CDR2 YFSETQ. Written as DNA, the CDR3 is TGCGCCAGCAGCTTGGGTCATAGAGCCCAGGCAGATGGCTACACCTTC. Translating it yields CASSLGHRAQADGYTF.

The chain couples TRBV11-2 to TRBJ1-4, with D hard to call. V shed 0 bases and J shed 8 bases, with 10 bases lying between them. The length of the CDR3 is 14 residues. Germline CDR1 is SGHAT and CDR2 is FQNNGV. This CDR3 is CASSLEGVNEKLFF. In nucleotides, the CDR3 is TGTGCCAGCAGCTTAGAGGGAGTAAACGAAAAACTGTTTTTT.

The chain combines TRBV5-1 with TRBJ2-2, with D possibly called TRBD1 or TRBD2 (6 bases each). CDR3 length: 16 residues. The V and J ends lost 5 bases and 1 base respectively, with 15 bases between them. Germline V lookup: CDR1 SGHRS, CDR2 YFSETQ. Here the CDR3 reads CASRASGGGNTGELFF. CDR3 in DNA: TGCGCCAGCAGGGCCAGCGGAGGGGGGAACACCGGGGAGCTGTTTTTT.

CDR3 loop: CASRGTGPDTQYF. The CDR3 nucleotides are TGTGCCAGCAGGGGGACAGGGCCAGATACGCAGTATTTT. The J gene is TRBJ2-3, the V gene TRBV6-6, with 9 bases identical to TRBD1. Germline V gene sequence: CDR1 MNHNY, CDR2 SVGAGI (reference sequence). With 6 bases clipped from V and 4 bases from J, the junction kept 2 bases outside the gene matches. CDR3 length: 13 residues.

V usage is TRBV5-1 and J usage is TRBJ1-1; D remains unclear. Germline-derived CDR1 and CDR2 are SGHRS and YFSETQ. There are 17 residues in the CDR3. V was cut by 0 bases and J by 6 bases, with 21 bases left in between. CDR3 residues: CASSLALYRIGFSEAFF. Written as DNA, the CDR3 is TGCGCCAGCAGCTTGGCCCTGTACCGTATAGGATTCTCTGAAGCTTTCTTT.

The chain employs TRBV28 and TRBJ1-4, with TRBD1 identical over 7 bases. Germline loops: CDR1 MDHEN, CDR2 SYDVKM. CDR3 length: 14 residues. J was trimmed by 8 bases and V by 6 bases; bases with no gene match: 9. The CDR3 here is CASSPSGTEEKLFF. For the CDR3, the DNA is TGTGCCAGCAGCCCCTCCGGGACAGAGGAAAAACTGTTTTTT.

This clone was recorded only once. The chain is built from TRBV5-8 and TRBJ2-1, with D tentatively TRBD2 (6 bases). Germline CDR1 SGHTS, CDR2 YDEGEE. The CDR3 runs to 14 residues. V was trimmed by 2 bases and J by 4 bases, leaving 10 bases between them. CDR3 sequence: CASSFGLAYNEQFF. DNA of the CDR3: TGTGCCAGCAGCTTTGGCCTAGCGTACAATGAGCAGTTCTTC. The full variable domain, in which reference TRBV5-8 and TRBJ2-1 provide the parts outside the CDR3, is EAGVTQSPTHLIKTRGQQATLRCSPISGHTSVYWYQQALGLGLQFLLWYDEGEERNRGNFPPRFSGRQFPNYSSELNVNALELEDSALYLCASSFGLAYNEQFFGPGTRLTVL.

V and J are TRBV19 and TRBJ2-4; the D gene is possibly TRBD1 (6 bases). CDR1 is LNHDA, CDR2 SQIVND, per germline (reference sequence). Trimming removed 6 bases at V and 3 bases at J, with 15 bases between. The CDR3 has 15 amino acids. CDR3 DNA sequence: TGTGCCAGTAGGATACAGGGCGAAGGCAAAAACATTCAGTACTTC. This encodes CASRIQGEGKNIQYF.

This clone was observed a single time. The V call is TRBV15, the J call TRBJ2-5; TRBD2 is a possible D gene (6 bases). Between the trimmed V and J ends, which lost 0 bases and 4 bases, there was a span of 12 bases. CDR3 length: 15 amino acids. Per the germline V gene, CDR1 is LNHNV and CDR2 is YYDKDF (reference sequence). CDR3 bases: TGTGCCACCAGCAGAGATCTCGGGAGCGCAGAGACCCAGTACTTC. This encodes CATSRDLGSAETQYF.